The table lists the clone carrying this T cell receptor beta chain with a count of one. What it recognizes is unknown. The data were obtained in a study of cytomegalovirus exposure and HLA in healthy donors. Study in general: In a later analysis, the 130 or so validation repertoires were reported to have used the same platform as the roughly 600 first-cohort repertoires.

This CDR3 contains 15 residues. The germline CDR1 and CDR2 sequences are SGDLS and YYNGEE. The junction had 5 bases not matched to a gene; V was cut back by 3 bases and J by 1 base. The study, taken as a whole, reports: Using the classifier, cytomegalovirus status was reportedly diagnosed with high specificity and sensitivity.

Libraries were prepared by immunoSEQ multiplex PCR; TCRdb keeps only in-frame clonotypes and omits some of them. Of approximately 160,000 clones in the sample, 75% to 95% are singletons; the top ten hold roughly 3%. The sequence came from a woman between 18 and 29 years old in good health and CMV-seropositive. The chain uses TRBV9 and TRBJ2-5; 8 positions match TRBD1. Sample: PBMCs. CDR3: CASSGYGQGQETQYF. The CDR3 DNA reads TGTGCCAGCAGCGGATACGGACAGGGCCAAGAGACCCAGTACTTC.